This TCR beta chain was identified during a study of blood T cell repertoires in COVID-19. Study in general: Sources were T cells, B-cell-depleted T cells, or PBMCs; the material itself was cDNA or gDNA.

Germline loops: CDR1 MDHEN, CDR2 SYDVKM. The CDR3 has 15 amino acids. The V segment lost 5 bases and the J segment 2 bases; nucleotides outside the gene matches: 8. Repertoires were generated with immunoSEQ multiplex PCR, while TCRdb's copy carries only in-frame clones and drops some. The sample lists some 150,000 clones; about nine tenths were seen once. The receptor comes from a woman aged 18-29 years who had recovered from COVID-19. What was sequenced was PBMCs or T cells enriched from blood (not recorded which). This chain links TRBV28 with TRBJ1-2; 7 bases match TRBD1. The CDR3 loop reads CASSQSLTGNYGYTF. CDR3 coding DNA: TGTGCCAGCAGTCAAAGCCTGACAGGGAACTATGGCTACACCTTC.